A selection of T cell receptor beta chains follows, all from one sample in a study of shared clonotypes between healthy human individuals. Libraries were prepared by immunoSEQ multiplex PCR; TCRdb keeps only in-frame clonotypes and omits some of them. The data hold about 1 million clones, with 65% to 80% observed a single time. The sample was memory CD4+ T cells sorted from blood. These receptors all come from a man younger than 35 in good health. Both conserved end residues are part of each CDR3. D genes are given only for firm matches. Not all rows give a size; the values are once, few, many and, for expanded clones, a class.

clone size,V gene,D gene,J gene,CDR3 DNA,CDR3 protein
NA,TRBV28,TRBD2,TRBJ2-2,TGTGCCAGCTCCACTAGCGGGAACACCGGGGAGCTGTTTTTT,CASSTSGNTGELFF
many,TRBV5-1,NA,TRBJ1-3,TGCGCCAGCAGCCCAGAGGGAGGGAGCACCATATATTTT,CASSPEGGSTIYF
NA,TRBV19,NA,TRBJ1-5,TGTGCCAGTAGTATCTGGGGAAGTAATAGCAATCAGCCCCAGCATTTT,CASSIWGSNSNQPQHF
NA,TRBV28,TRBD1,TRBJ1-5,TGTGCCAGCAGTTTGGGGACAGGGGTGAGGCAGCCCCAGCATTTT,CASSLGTGVRQPQHF
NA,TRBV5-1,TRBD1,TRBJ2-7,TGCGCCAGCAGCTTGTATGACAGGGTCGAGCAGTACTTC,CASSLYDRVEQYF
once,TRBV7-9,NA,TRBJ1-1,TGTGCCAGCAGCTTAGGGGCAGCCCTTAACACTGAAGCTTTCTTT,CASSLGAALNTEAFF
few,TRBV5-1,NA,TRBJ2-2,TGCGCCAGCAGCTTGCGATCCTCGAACACCGGGGAGCTGTTTTTT,CASSLRSSNTGELFF
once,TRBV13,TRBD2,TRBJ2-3,TGTGCCAGCAGCTCCTTACTAGCGGGAGGTACGCAGTATTTT,CASSSLLAGGTQYF
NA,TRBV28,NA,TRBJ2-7,TGTGCCAGCAGTCCCCGGGGAGTCCCGGTCGGGGAGCAGTACTTC,CASSPRGVPVGEQYF
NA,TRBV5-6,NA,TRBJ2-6,TGTGCCAGCAGCTGGGGGGTCGGGGCCAACGTCCTGACTTTC,CASSWGVGANVLTF
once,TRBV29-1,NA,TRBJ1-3,TGCAGCGTCGCTGGGTTGGGAGCAAAGGGGAACACCATATATTTT,CSVAGLGAKGNTIYF
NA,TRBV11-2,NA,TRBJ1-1,TGTGCCAGCTCCGCCAGAGCCCTGAACACTGAAGCTTTCTTT,CASSARALNTEAFF
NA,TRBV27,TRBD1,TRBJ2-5,TGTGCCAGCAGTTTATCGAAGACAGGGGTAGAGACCCAGTACTTC,CASSLSKTGVETQYF
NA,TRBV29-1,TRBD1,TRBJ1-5,TGCAGCGTTACGACAGGGGGTAACAATCAGCCCCAGCATTTT,CSVTTGGNNQPQHF
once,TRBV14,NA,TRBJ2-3,TGTGCCAGCAGCCCCCGGGGGATGGGTGTAGATACGCAGTATTTT,CASSPRGMGVDTQYF
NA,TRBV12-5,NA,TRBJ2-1,TGTGCTAGTGGTTTGGTACTCGGGGCCTCCTACAATGAGCAGTTCTTC,CASGLVLGASYNEQFF
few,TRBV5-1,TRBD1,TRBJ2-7,TGCGCCAGCAGCTTGGGTAGGGGGCCTTACGAGCAGTACTTC,CASSLGRGPYEQYF
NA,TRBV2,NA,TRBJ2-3,TGTGCCAGCAGTGAAAGTTATCCAGATACGCAGTATTTT,CASSESYPDTQYF
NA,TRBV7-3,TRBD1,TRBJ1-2,TGTGCCAGCAGCCGGGACAGTTCCTATGGCTACACCTTC,CASSRDSSYGYTF
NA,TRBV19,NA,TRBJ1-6,TGTGCCAGTAGTTCATACAGGAGCTCCTATAATTCACCCCTCCACTTT,CASSSYRSSYNSPLHF
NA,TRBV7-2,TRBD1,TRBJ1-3,TGTGCCAGCAGCTTAGATACAGGGGGGCAAGCTGGAAACACCATATATTTT,CASSLDTGGQAGNTIYF
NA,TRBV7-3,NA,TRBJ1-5,TGTGCCAGCAGCTTTTTGAAAGGGCAGGGCTATCAGCCCCAGCATTTT,CASSFLKGQGYQPQHF
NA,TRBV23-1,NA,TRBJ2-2,TGCGCCAGCAGTCAATCTCGGCAGACGAACACCGGGGAGCTGTTTTTT,CASSQSRQTNTGELFF
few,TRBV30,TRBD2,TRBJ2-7,TGTGCCGGTAGCGGGGGGCCTTACGAGCAGTACTTC,CAGSGGPYEQYF
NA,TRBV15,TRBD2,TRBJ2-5,TGTGCCACCAGCAGAAATTTAGCGGGTTTTCAAGAGACCCAGTACTTC,CATSRNLAGFQETQYF
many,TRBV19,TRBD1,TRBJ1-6,TGTGCCAGTAGTCCCTCACAGGGGGCGCAGATCCCCCTCCACTTT,CASSPSQGAQIPLHF
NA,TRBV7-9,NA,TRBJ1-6,TGTGCCAGCAGCTTAACAGGAAATTCACCCCTCCACTTT,CASSLTGNSPLHF
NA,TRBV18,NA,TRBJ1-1,TGTGCCAGCACCTCCGCAGCGAACACTGAAGCTTTCTTT,CASTSAANTEAFF
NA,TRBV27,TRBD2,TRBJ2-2,TGTGCCAGCAGTCGCTGGGGTGCGGGGGAAACTCGCACCGGGGAGCTGTTTTTT,CASSRWGAGETRTGELFF
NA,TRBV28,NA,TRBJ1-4,TGTGCCAGCAGCCCAGGGGATAATGAAAAACTGTTTTTT,CASSPGDNEKLFF
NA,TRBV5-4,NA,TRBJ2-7,TGTGCCAGCAGCCCCGAAGGCCTCCTGGCGGGAGAGCAGTACTTC,CASSPEGLLAGEQYF
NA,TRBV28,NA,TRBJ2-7,TGTGCCAGCAGTTCCATGACAGGGACTGCCTACGAGCAGTACTTC,CASSSMTGTAYEQYF
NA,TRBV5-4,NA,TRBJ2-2,TGTGCCAGCAGCTTGGATATATCCGGGAACACCGGGGAGCTGTTTTTT,CASSLDISGNTGELFF
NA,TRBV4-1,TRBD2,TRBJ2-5,TGCGCCAGCAGCCTAGGACTAGCGGGGGGAAGTGAGACCCAGTACTTC,CASSLGLAGGSETQYF
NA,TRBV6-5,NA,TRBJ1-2,TGTGCCAGCAGTACGGGACCGATAGGCTACACCTTC,CASSTGPIGYTF
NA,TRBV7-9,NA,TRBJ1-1,TGTGCCAGCAGCTTAACCGCAGGGTTCACTGAAGCTTTCTTT,CASSLTAGFTEAFF
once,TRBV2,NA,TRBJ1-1,TGTGCCAGCAGTGATCCTGCAGGGAGAACGGGTGAAGCTTTCTTT,CASSDPAGRTGEAFF
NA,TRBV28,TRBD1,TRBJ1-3,TGTGCCAGCAGTTCACCGACAGGGCCTGGAAACACCATATATTTT,CASSSPTGPGNTIYF
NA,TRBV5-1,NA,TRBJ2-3,TGCGCCAGCAGCTTGGCTGGGGTGAGAGATACGCAGTATTTT,CASSLAGVRDTQYF
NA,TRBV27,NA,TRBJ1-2,TGTGCCAGCAGGCTGGCGGGGGGTTCCTATGGCTACACCTTC,CASRLAGGSYGYTF
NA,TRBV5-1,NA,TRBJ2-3,TGCGCCAGCAGCTTGGAGGGCAAAGTAGGGACAGATACGCAGTATTTT,CASSLEGKVGTDTQYF
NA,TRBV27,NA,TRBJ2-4,TGTGCCAGCAGTTTGGGACGGAGCGGCAAAAACATTCAGTACTTC,CASSLGRSGKNIQYF
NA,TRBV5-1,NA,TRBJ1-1,TGCGCCAGCAGCTCGTTGATGAACACTGAAGCTTTCTTT,CASSSLMNTEAFF
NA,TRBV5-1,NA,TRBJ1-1,TGCGCCAGCAGCTTGGAGGGGCAGATGAACACTGAAGCTTTCTTT,CASSLEGQMNTEAFF
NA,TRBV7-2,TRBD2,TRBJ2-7,TGTGCCAGCAGCCAAAGCGGGGCGGGAGTCACTTTCGAGCAGTACTTC,CASSQSGAGVTFEQYF
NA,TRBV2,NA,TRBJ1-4,TGTGCCAGCAATGCTTCGACAGGAAGGGCTAATGAAAAACTGTTTTTT,CASNASTGRANEKLFF
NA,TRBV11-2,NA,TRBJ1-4,TGTGCCAGCAGCTTGGGGGGACAAGCTAATGAAAAACTGTTTTTT,CASSLGGQANEKLFF
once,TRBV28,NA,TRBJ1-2,TGTGCCAGCAGCATCCTCGGACAGCTTCTTTCGGGTGGCTACACCTTC,CASSILGQLLSGGYTF
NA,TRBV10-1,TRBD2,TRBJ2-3,TGCGCCAGCAGTGAGTCGAAAGCGGGGGGGGCAGATACGCAGTATTTT,CASSESKAGGADTQYF
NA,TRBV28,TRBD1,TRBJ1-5,TGTGCCAGCAGTCCTACAGGGGTATGGAATCAGCCCCAGCATTTT,CASSPTGVWNQPQHF
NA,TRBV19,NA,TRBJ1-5,TGTGCCAGTAATCGGGCAGGAAGGGCGGATAGCAATCAGCCCCAGCATTTT,CASNRAGRADSNQPQHF
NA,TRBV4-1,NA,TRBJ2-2,TGCGCCAGCAGCCAAATCGGAGTCGGCGGGGAGCTGTTTTTT,CASSQIGVGGELFF
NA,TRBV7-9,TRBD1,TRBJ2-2,TGTGCCAGCAGCTTAAATAAAGGGGGCCCGAACACCGGGGAGCTGTTTTTT,CASSLNKGGPNTGELFF
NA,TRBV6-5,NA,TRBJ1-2,TGTGCCAGCAGTTTAGGGGCTCTCTATGGCTACACCTTC,CASSLGALYGYTF
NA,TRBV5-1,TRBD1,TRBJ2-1,TGCGCCAGCAGCTTGGCCCCGGGACAGGGTCGCTTTGGGCAGTTCTTC,CASSLAPGQGRFGQFF